The T cell receptor beta chain under discussion was sequenced for a study of sequential checkpoint blockade in melanoma. Deletions cut 1 base from V and 6 bases from J, with 13 bases between. The CDR3 spans 14 residues. Per germline, CDR1 SGHTA and CDR2 FQGNSA. Libraries were prepared by immunoSEQ multiplex PCR; TCRdb keeps only in-frame clonotypes and omits some of them. This table holds about 22,000 clones, 75% to 90% found once. Treatment given: randomized to nivolumab then ipilimumab (arm A) or the reverse (arm B). No patient had prior DNA-damaging chemotherapy. From thawed PBMCs, live CD3+CD8+ cells negative for CD19 and CD56 were sorted. By share, this clone ranks as medium-sized.

The clonotype comes from a human donor with melanoma. This specimen consisted of CD8+ T cells sorted from blood (inferred from file names), obtained from a patient given nivolumab and ipilimumab in sequence. The chain couples TRBV7-2 to TRBJ2-7; tentatively, D is TRBD2 (5 bases). The CDR3 loop is CASSLVASLAEQYF. The CDR3 bases are TGTGCCAGCAGCTTAGTGGCTAGCCTCGCCGAGCAGTACTTC.